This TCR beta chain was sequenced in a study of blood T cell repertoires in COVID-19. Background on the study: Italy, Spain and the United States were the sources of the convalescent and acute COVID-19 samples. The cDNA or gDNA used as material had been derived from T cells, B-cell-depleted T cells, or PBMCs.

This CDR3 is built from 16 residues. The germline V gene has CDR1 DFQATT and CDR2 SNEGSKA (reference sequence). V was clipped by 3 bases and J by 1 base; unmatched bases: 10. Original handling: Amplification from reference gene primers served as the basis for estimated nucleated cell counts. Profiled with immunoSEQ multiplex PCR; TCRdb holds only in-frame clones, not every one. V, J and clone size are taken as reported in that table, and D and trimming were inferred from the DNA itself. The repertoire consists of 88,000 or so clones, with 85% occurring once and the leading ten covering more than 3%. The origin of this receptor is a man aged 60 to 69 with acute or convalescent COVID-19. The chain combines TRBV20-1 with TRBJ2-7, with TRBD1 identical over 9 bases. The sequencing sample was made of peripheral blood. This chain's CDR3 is CSASEPYRGRSYEQYF. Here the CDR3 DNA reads TGCAGTGCTAGTGAACCGTACAGGGGGCGTTCCTACGAGCAGTACTTC.